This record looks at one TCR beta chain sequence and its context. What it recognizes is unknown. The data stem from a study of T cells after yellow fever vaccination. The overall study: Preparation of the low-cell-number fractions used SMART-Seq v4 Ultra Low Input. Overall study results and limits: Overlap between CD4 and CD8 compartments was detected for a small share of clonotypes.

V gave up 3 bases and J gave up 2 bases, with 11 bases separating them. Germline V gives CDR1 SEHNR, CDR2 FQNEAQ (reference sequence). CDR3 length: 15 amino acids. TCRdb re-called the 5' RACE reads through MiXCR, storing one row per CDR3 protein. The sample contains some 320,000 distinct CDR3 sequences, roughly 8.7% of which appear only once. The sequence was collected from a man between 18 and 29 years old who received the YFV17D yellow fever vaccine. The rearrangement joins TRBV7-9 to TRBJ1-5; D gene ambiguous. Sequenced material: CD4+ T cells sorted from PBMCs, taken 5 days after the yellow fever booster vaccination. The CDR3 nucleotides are TGTGCCAGCAGCTTCGACCAGTATGGCAATCAGCCCCAGCATTTT. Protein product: CASSFDQYGNQPQHF.